These 15 T cell receptor beta chains share one sample of origin, sequenced in a study of tumor-infiltrating lymphocytes in primary liver carcinoma. A primer matching the constant region was used to make TCR beta cDNA from approximately 520 ng of total RNA. Slightly modified ARM-PCR, run as three nested multiplex PCR rounds, produced the TCR beta libraries. With TRBV1-TRBV30 forward primers and a C-beta reverse primer, the first two PCR rounds were run for 10 cycles each. One entry per CDR3 protein results from TCRdb running MiXCR on the multiplex PCR reads. The table has tens of thousands of distinct CDR3 sequences, roughly two thirds seen once. The roughly 17-31 mg bulk tissue piece was not sorted before simultaneous RNA and DNA extraction. Sequencing input: tumor-adjacent normal liver tissue. The receptor source for this set is a man aged 35-49 years with primary liver carcinoma and hepatitis B virus infection.

As regards this clonotype: A much larger clone lies a single base off, so this may be a read error. This CDR3 fails to terminate in the conserved phenylalanine or tryptophan, so it likely reflects a read error. V usage is TRBV7-9 and J usage is TRBJ1-5; D unclear. V lost 5 bases to trimming and J lost 6 bases, with 11 bases between them. The CDR3 is 13 amino acids. The V gene's germline CDR1 is SEHNR and CDR2 FQNEAQ (reference sequence). The CDR3: CASSGLSGQPQHL. In DNA, the CDR3 is TGTGCCAGCAGCGGACTGAGTGGTCAGCCCCAGCATCTT.

There are a few counts of this clonotype. The genes are TRBV20-1 and TRBJ1-2; D uncertain. This CDR3 has 14 residues. The V end lost 0 bases, the J end lost 8 bases, and 16 bases lay between the germline ends. Per germline, CDR1 DFQATT and CDR2 SNEGSKA (reference sequence). The CDR3 DNA follows: TGCAGTGCTAGAGATCATGGGGAAACCACCGGCTACACCTTC. It translates to CSARDHGETTGYTF.

The sample holds a few counts of this clonotype. A much larger clone differs from this one at a single base, so this may be a read error. V usage is TRBV29-1 and J usage is TRBJ1-1; no reliable D call. Trimming pared 7 bases from V and 0 bases from J, leaving 18 bases between. The CDR3 runs to 15 residues. The V gene's germline CDR1 is SQVTM and CDR2 ANQGSEA. The CDR3 reads CSGAPGWTMNTEAFF. The CDR3 DNA follows: TGCAGCGGGGCCCCAGGTTGGACCATGAACACTGAAGCTTTCTTT.

This clonotype has only one observation. At one end the junction does not follow the germline gene, possibly because of a read error. The chain links TRBV6-5 to TRBJ2-6, with 7 nucleotides matching TRBD2. CDR1 MNHEY and CDR2 SVGAGI come from the germline V gene. CDR3 size: 22 residues. DNA of the CDR3: TGTGCCAGCAGTTACTCTCAGCCTGCCTTGACGGGAGGTTACTCTTGGGCCAACGTCCTGACTTTC. As protein: CASSYSQPALTGGYSWANVLTF.

This clonotype was observed a single time. One end of the junction fails to match germline, which may point to a read error. The chain is built from TRBV28 and TRBJ2-7; D tentatively reads TRBD1 or TRBD2 (5 bases each). Germline CDR1 and CDR2: MDHEN and SYDVKM. The CDR3 sequence is 19 residues long. The CDR3 DNA is TGTGCCAGCACCCCACGGGGTATGCCTCGACAGCAGCCGGTGTTCGAGCAATACTTC. This codes for CASTPRGMPRQQPVFEQYF. The full variable domain, completed using reference TRBV28 and TRBJ2-7, is DVKVTQSSRYLVKRTGEKVFLECVQDMDHENMFWYRQDPGLGLRLIYFSYDVKMKEKGDIPEGYSVSREKKERFSLILESASTNQTSMYLCASTPRGMPRQQPVFEQYFGPGTRLTVT.

On this clonotype: A junction end diverges from the germline sequence, so it may reflect a read error. The chain uses TRBV6-5 and TRBJ2-3; D not certain. The CDR3 extends over 14 amino acids. Germline lookup yields CDR1 MNHEY and CDR2 SVGAGI. The CDR3 spells CASSYYGSEDMQYF. The CDR3 coding sequence is TGTGCCAGCAGTTACTATGGTTCCGAAGATATGCAGTATTTT.

In its sample, this clonotype was seen once. At one end the junction does not follow the germline gene, possibly because of a read error. The V gene is TRBV5-1, the J gene TRBJ2-7; D might be TRBD1 (6 bases). This CDR3 region has 13 residues. Looked up from germline, CDR1 is SGHRS and CDR2 is YFSETQ. CDR3 DNA: TGCACCAGCAATCCTAGGGGGACCTACGAGCAGTACTTC. Residues: CTSNPRGTYEQYF.

The chain uses TRBV21-1 and TRBJ2-1. TRBV21-1 has pseudogene status. This CDR3 has 14 amino acids. CDR3 loop: CASSKARIAAEQSF. The CDR3 region has the DNA TGTGCCAGCAGCAAAGCGCGCATAGCCGCCGAGCAGTCCTTC.

A word on this clonotype: Its ends do not fully match the called genes, so a read error is possible. This chain uses TRBV7-2 with TRBJ2-7, with 9 nucleotides matching TRBD2. Germline-derived CDR1 and CDR2 are SGHTA and FQGNSA. This CDR3 is 15 amino acids long. CDR3: CASSSASGKSYVQYF. Written as DNA, the CDR3 is TGTGCCAGCAGCTCGGCTAGCGGGAAAAGCTACGTGCAGTACTTC.

Turning to this clonotype: The junction departs from germline at one end; a sequencing error may be responsible. This rearrangement joins TRBV11-2 to TRBJ2-7; unclear D gene. The V gene's germline CDR1 is SGHAT and CDR2 FQNNGV. This CDR3 comprises 13 residues. The CDR3 sequence is CAGSFDCTYEHYF. The CDR3 DNA reads as TGTGCCGGCAGCTTTGACTGCACCTACGAGCATTACTTC.

The genes are TRBV6-1 and TRBJ2-5; the D is unclear. CDR1 and CDR2 from the germline V gene are MNHNS and SASEGT. The CDR3 sequence is 13 residues long. Between the trimmed V and J ends, which lost 7 bases and 1 base, there was a span of 10 bases. Here the CDR3 DNA reads TGTGCCAGCACATCTGGGCGCCAAGAGACCCAGTACTTC. Its translation: CASTSGRQETQYF.

Concerning this clonotype: The junction differs from germline at one of its ends, possibly a read error. The chain is built from TRBV24-1 and TRBJ2-3; 7 positions agree with TRBD2. In germline, CDR1 is KGHDR, CDR2 SFDVKD. CDR3 length: 16 amino acids. CDR3 sequence reads: CVTSGRGTTSTDTQYF. The CDR3 DNA sequence: TGTGTCACCAGTGGGAGGGGAACGACTAGCACAGATACGCAGTATTTT.

As for this clonotype: This is likely a read error, given that the CDR3 carries no conserved phenylalanine or tryptophan at its end. No DNA is shown, since the ends of the CDR3 on it are uncertain; the CDR3 is the one TCRdb lists. V and J are TRBV11-2 and TRBJ2-3; the table calls TRBD2, which could not be checked here. The CDR3 has 20 amino acids, counting both end residues. Germline assignment: CDR1 SGHAT and CDR2 FQNNGV. The CDR3 protein is CASSLVSGGEVAGDVNTHYV.

This chain uses TRBV5-6 with TRBJ1-2; TRBD1 matches 8 bases. CDR1 SGHDT and CDR2 YYEEEE come from the germline V gene. The CDR3 runs to 14 residues. V shed 5 bases, J shed 0 bases, and the junction held 3 bases outside the gene matches. The CDR3 coding sequence is TGTGCCAGCAGTCCACAGGGGGCTAACTATGGCTACACCTTC. Translation gives CASSPQGANYGYTF.

This chain links TRBV6-5 with TRBJ2-6; no definite D call. The V end was cut by 8 bases, the J end by 2 bases, with 13 bases between. Germline-derived CDR1 and CDR2 are MNHEY and SVGAGI. The CDR3 is made up of 15 amino acids. This CDR3 is CASCPELPGANVLTF. The DNA of the CDR3 is TGTGCCAGCTGTCCCGAGCTTCCTGGGGCCAACGTCCTGACTTTC.